The 24 T cell receptor beta chains in this list originate from one sample, sequenced in a study of T-cell memory formation after mild COVID-19. TCRdb re-analysed the 5' RACE reads in MiXCR, keeping a single row per CDR3 protein. This table holds around 410,000 distinct CDR3 sequences, about 25% found once. The sequencing sample was made of PBMCs or a T cell subset sorted from them (not recorded which). Every receptor here comes from an adult woman who had mild COVID-19 (a few samples of this study predate the infection). Cell type and time point are not known.

This rearrangement joins TRBV12-3 or TRBV12-4 to TRBJ1-1; D ambiguous. The CDR3 is 15 amino acids. V was shortened by 6 bases and J by 5 bases, with 19 bases between the two germline ends. CDR3 amino acids: CASSHTEAGKTEAFF. The DNA of the CDR3 is TGTGCCAGCAGCCATACAGAAGCGGGTAAAACTGAAGCTTTCTTT.

The rearrangement uses TRBV9 and TRBJ1-2, with D possibly TRBD1 on 6 matching bases. Germline V gives CDR1 SGDLS, CDR2 YYNGEE. The V end lost 2 bases, the J end lost 4 bases, and 15 bases lay between the germline ends. The CDR3 sequence is 15 residues long. The CDR3 bases are TGTGCCAGCAGCGTTCAGGACAGATCCTCCTATGGCTACACCTTC. Protein: CASSVQDRSSYGYTF.

This sequence joins TRBV19 and TRBJ2-7, with unresolved D. The V gene's germline CDR1 is LNHDA and CDR2 SQIVND (reference sequence). Trimming removed 5 bases at V and 4 bases at J, with 15 bases between. This CDR3 region has 14 residues. CDR3 nucleotide sequence: TGTGCCAGTAGTTATAGGACGAGTAGGTACGAGCAGTACTTC. Translating gives CASSYRTSRYEQYF.

Only a few counts were recorded for this clonotype. The rearrangement uses TRBV10-3 and TRBJ1-2, with 7 bases that match TRBD1. The V gene end was trimmed by 4 bases and the J gene end by 6 bases; junction bases not matched to a gene: 5. Germline-derived CDR1 and CDR2 are ENHRY and SYGVKD. The CDR3 has 13 amino acids. CDR3 sequence: CAISGQGRNGYTF. DNA of the CDR3: TGTGCCATCAGTGGACAGGGTAGAAATGGCTACACCTTC.

This clonotype turned up a few times. The CDR3 DNA is TGTGCCAGCAGCGCAATCGGGACTAGCGCTACCTACGAGCAGTACTTC. Translating it yields CASSAIGTSATYEQYF. V and J are TRBV9 and TRBJ2-7; 10 positions agree with TRBD2. The ends lost 3 bases at V and 2 bases at J; junction bases unmatched: 8. The CDR3 covers 16 residues. Germline V gene lookup returns CDR1 SGDLS and CDR2 YYNGEE.

This clonotype was observed a few times. The chain recombines TRBV12-3 or TRBV12-4 with TRBJ1-4; no firm D call. The CDR3 runs 14 residues. V lost 3 bases and J lost 4, with 9 bases in between. The CDR3 DNA reads TGTGCCAGCAGTTTTTCAGGCGGTAATGAAAAACTGTTTTTT. It codes for CASSFSGGNEKLFF.

This clonotype was counted between two and nine times. V and J are TRBV10-2 and TRBJ2-1; D could derive from TRBD1 or TRBD2 (5 bases each). CDR3 length: 15 amino acids. Germline assignment: CDR1 WSHSY and CDR2 SAAADI. V lost 5 bases, J lost 7 bases, and 18 bases lay in between. The chain's CDR3 is CASSPRDRGPNEQFF. The CDR3 region has the DNA TGCGCCAGCAGTCCCCGGGACCGCGGCCCGAATGAGCAGTTCTTC.

This clonotype was recorded many times. The genes are TRBV30 and TRBJ2-1, with D possibly TRBD2 on 6 matching bases. The CDR3 sequence is 14 residues long. CDR1 is GTSNPN, CDR2 SVGIG, per germline (reference sequence). The V and J ends lost 2 bases and 2 bases respectively, with 10 bases between them. DNA of the CDR3: TGTGCCTGGAGTTCGGGGGTACCCTACAATGAGCAGTTCTTC. Protein product: CAWSSGVPYNEQFF.

The rearrangement links TRBV4-2 to TRBJ1-1; D remains unclear. There are 14 residues in the CDR3. V was pared by 0 bases and J by 3 bases, with 8 bases between. Looked up from germline, CDR1 is LGHNA and CDR2 is YNFKEQ. The CDR3 nucleotides read TGTGCCAGCAGCCAAGACCCCTTACACACTGAAGCTTTCTTT. Protein sequence: CASSQDPLHTEAFF.

This clonotype was seen only a few times. This chain links TRBV7-2 with TRBJ2-1; D gene ambiguous. There are 13 residues in the CDR3. The germline V gene has CDR1 SGHTA and CDR2 FQGNSA. The V and J ends lost 8 bases and 4 bases respectively, with 12 bases between them. CDR3 residues: CASVIGIYNEQFF. The CDR3 nucleotides read TGTGCCAGCGTCATAGGAATATACAATGAGCAGTTCTTC.

V is TRBV14 and J is TRBJ2-1, with 10 bases fitting TRBD2. CDR1 SGHDN and CDR2 FVKESK come from the germline V gene. The V gene end was trimmed by 0 bases and the J gene end by 4 bases; junction bases not matched to a gene: 9. The CDR3 contains 18 residues. The CDR3 bases are TGTGCCAGCAGCCAAGATTGGAGCGGGAGGGCCTCATACAATGAGCAGTTCTTC. This sequence encodes CASSQDWSGRASYNEQFF.

The chain is built from TRBV7-9 and TRBJ1-1; 8 bases line up with TRBD1. Germline V gene sequence: CDR1 SEHNR, CDR2 FQNEAQ (reference sequence). V shed 6 bases, J shed 4 bases, and the junction held 4 bases outside the gene matches. The CDR3 totals 13 residues. CDR3 DNA: TGTGCCAGCAGTGGACAGGGTCGCACTGAAGCTTTCTTT. Its translation is CASSGQGRTEAFF.

The chain carries TRBV21-1 and TRBJ1-2. TRBV21-1 is a listed pseudogene. The CDR3 is 17 residues long. CDR3 region: CASTRGPNTFLNYGYTF. DNA of the CDR3: TGTGCCAGCACTAGGGGCCCGAACACTTTCCTTAACTATGGCTACACCTTC.

This clonotype has just a few counts. This chain uses TRBV20-1 with TRBJ2-5, with D unclear. Germline assignment: CDR1 DFQATT and CDR2 SNEGSKA (reference sequence). The CDR3 length is 14 residues. V was shortened by 3 bases and J by 2 bases, with 13 bases between the two germline ends. The CDR3 reads CSASSVRRQETQYF. CDR3 DNA: TGCAGTGCTAGTTCTGTCAGGCGGCAAGAGACCCAGTACTTC.

The V and J genes are TRBV7-8 and TRBJ2-4; 13 bases line up with TRBD2. Germline V gene sequence: CDR1 SGHVS, CDR2 FQNEAQ. The CDR3 is 18 amino acids. The junction had 7 bases not matched to a gene; V was cut back by 0 bases and J by 5 bases. CDR3 nucleotides: TGTGCCAGCAGCTTAGCGAGGACTAGCGGGAGTAGGCAAAACATTCAGTACTTC. It specifies CASSLARTSGSRQNIQYF.

This clonotype occurred a few times. The V call is TRBV20-1, the J call TRBJ2-1; 10 bases align to TRBD2. Germline V gives CDR1 DFQATT, CDR2 SNEGSKA (reference sequence). The CDR3 is 15 amino acids. J was trimmed by 5 bases and V by 0 bases; bases with no gene match: 4. CDR3 bases: TGCAGTGCTAGAGAGATAGCGGGGGGCCACAATGAGCAGTTCTTC. It yields the protein CSAREIAGGHNEQFF.

V is TRBV5-1 and J is TRBJ2-1; 7 bases match TRBD1. The CDR3 extends over 15 amino acids. CDR1 and CDR2 from the germline V gene are SGHRS and YFSETQ. V gave up 0 bases and J gave up 4 bases; unmatched junction bases: 4. This CDR3 is CASSLVPGGYNEQFF. Written as DNA, the CDR3 is TGCGCCAGCAGCTTGGTTCCAGGGGGTTACAATGAGCAGTTCTTC.

This clonotype was seen a few times. CDR3 nucleotides: TGTGCCAGCTCACCCGGGACTAGCGGATCAGATACGCAGTATTTT. Encoded protein: CASSPGTSGSDTQYF. The rearrangement joins TRBV18 to TRBJ2-3, with 11 bases fitting TRBD2. The CDR3 has 15 residues. Germline V gives CDR1 KGHSH, CDR2 LQKENI. J lost 4 bases, V lost 3 bases, and 3 bases had no gene match. The full variable domain, rest sourced from reference TRBV18 and TRBJ2-3, is NAGVMQNPRHLVRRRGQEARLRCSPMKGHSHVYWYRQLPEEGLKFMVYLQKENIIDESGMPKERFSAEFPKEGPSILRIQQVVRGDSAAYFCASSPGTSGSDTQYFGPGTRLTVL.

The rearrangement joins TRBV18 to TRBJ1-2; D might be TRBD1 (5 bases). The CDR3 totals 13 residues. V was clipped by 3 bases and J by 8 bases, with 13 bases between them. From germline, CDR1 is KGHSH and CDR2 LQKENI. The CDR3 DNA sequence: TGTGCCAGCTCACCTGCACAGGTGGGGGGCTACACCTTC. Amino acids: CASSPAQVGGYTF.

This clonotype has a handful of counts. The chain couples TRBV3-1 to TRBJ1-1; the match to TRBD1 covers 8 bases. Germline V lookup: CDR1 LGHDT, CDR2 YNNKEL (reference sequence). Trimming at V came to 4 bases and at J to 4 bases, leaving 11 bases not matched to a gene. This CDR3 is built from 16 residues. DNA for the CDR3: TGTGCCAGCAGCCGAAACACAGGGGGAGGAGGCACTGAAGCTTTCTTT. Its protein product is CASSRNTGGGGTEAFF.

This chain uses TRBV6-1 with TRBJ2-7, with a tentative D call TRBD1 (5 bases). CDR1 is MNHNS and CDR2 is SASEGT in the germline V gene. The V end lost 1 base, the J end lost 0 bases, and 7 bases lay between the germline ends. CDR3 size: 14 residues. The CDR3 DNA sequence: TGTGCCAGCAGTGAAGAGGGGCCCTCCTACGAGCAGTACTTC. This translates into CASSEEGPSYEQYF.

This clonotype was seen more than once but under ten times. The chain links TRBV10-3 to TRBJ2-5, with D unclear. The V end lost 0 bases, the J end lost 5 bases, and 10 bases lay between the germline ends. From germline, CDR1 is ENHRY and CDR2 SYGVKD. The CDR3 is made up of 14 amino acids. The DNA of the CDR3 is TGTGCCATCAGTGAGTCTCCCGGGTCGGAGACCCAGTACTTC. Translation: CAISESPGSETQYF.

This clonotype was observed a few times. This chain links TRBV20-1 with TRBJ2-7, with D uncertain. Germline lookup yields CDR1 DFQATT and CDR2 SNEGSKA (reference sequence). V was shortened by 3 bases and J by 4 bases, with 13 bases between the two germline ends. The CDR3 spans 13 residues. Here the CDR3 DNA reads TGCAGTGCTAGTAGAAACATCTTATACGAGCAGTACTTC. As protein: CSASRNILYEQYF.

This clonotype was counted once. V usage is TRBV4-1 and J usage is TRBJ1-4, with TRBD1 matching 9 bases. There are 20 residues in the CDR3. Germline CDR1 and CDR2: MGHRA and YSYEKL. Trimming cost V 3 bases and J 6 bases; bases outside gene matches: 20. CDR3 protein: CASSHVVGTGNGISDEKLFF. CDR3 coding DNA: TGCGCCAGCAGCCACGTTGTGGGGACAGGGAACGGGATATCGGATGAAAAACTGTTTTTT.